Listed here are 24 T cell receptor beta chains from one sample, sequenced in a study of blood T cells in healthy people across ages (dated by TCRdb to between 2014 and 2016). Library generation was performed with 5' RACE. The reads were generated on an Illumina HiSeq 2500. The second PCR ran for roughly 7 to 12 cycles and used a J-beta primer mix along with a sample-barcoded 5' primer. TCRdb redid the processing of the public reads, applying fastp at Q25 and MiXCR, and retained in-frame beta chains. Merged by CDR3 protein, the rows form single entries marked with the most common genes and DNA. A total of about 930,000 distinct CDR3 sequences appear in this sample, under 35% of them only once. About 9.4% of the sample lies in the top ten. These same data were also listed under a study on T cells of mothers and their children.

Sequencing used blood. These receptors were collected from a middle-aged woman in good health.

This clonotype was recorded a few times. This chain joins TRBV5-1 and TRBJ2-3, with no clear D. The CDR3 runs to 14 residues. Germline V lookup: CDR1 SGHRS, CDR2 YFSETQ. Trimming removed 4 bases at V and 3 bases at J, with 12 bases between. The CDR3 DNA sequence: TGCGCCAGCAGCCTCAGGACGGATACAGATACGCAGTATTTT. Its protein is CASSLRTDTDTQYF.

The sample holds many counts of this clonotype. V gene TRBV28 combines with J gene TRBJ2-5, with D tentatively TRBD1 (5 bases). This CDR3 spans 15 amino acids. With 3 bases removed from V and 1 base from J, the gap between germline ends came to 12 bases. Germline V gene data show CDR1 as MDHEN and CDR2 as SYDVKM. For the CDR3, the DNA is TGTGCCAGCAGTTTGGTGACAGTCCTCCAAGAGACCCAGTACTTC. Translating gives CASSLVTVLQETQYF.

The chain employs TRBV11-2 and TRBJ1-2; D remains ambiguous. V was trimmed by 5 bases and J by 5 bases, leaving 18 bases between them. Germline V lookup: CDR1 SGHAT, CDR2 FQNNGV. This CDR3 contains 15 residues. The CDR3: CASSAIFTDSYGYTF. The CDR3 DNA reads as TGTGCCAGCAGCGCCATTTTTACGGATAGTTATGGCTACACCTTC.

In DNA, the CDR3 is TGTGCCAGCAGTTATATCGGTGGGGACTCCGGGGCCAACGTCCTGACTTTC. Its translation: CASSYIGGDSGANVLTF. This chain uses TRBV6-2 or TRBV6-3 with TRBJ2-6, with D possibly TRBD2 on 6 matching bases. CDR3 length: 17 amino acids. CDR1 and CDR2 from the germline V gene are MNHEY and SVGEGT. Trimming stripped 3 bases from V and 4 bases from J, with 16 bases between.

This clonotype has at least ten counts. This chain joins TRBV4-3 and TRBJ2-1; tentative D call: TRBD1 (5 bases). This CDR3 region has 15 residues. V lost 0 bases and J 5 bases, leaving 11 bases between the germline ends. Per germline, CDR1 LGHNA and CDR2 YSLEER. CDR3 region: CASSQEPPGNNEQFF. The CDR3, as DNA: TGCGCCAGCAGCCAAGAGCCGCCAGGGAACAATGAGCAGTTCTTC.

This clonotype has only a few counts. The chain joins TRBV20-1 to TRBJ1-5, with 9 nucleotides matching TRBD1. This CDR3 is 15 amino acids long. The germline gives CDR1 DFQATT, CDR2 SNEGSKA (reference sequence). This CDR3 reads CSLPGQGSGNQPQHF. DNA for the CDR3: TGCAGCTTGCCGGGACAGGGAAGCGGAAATCAGCCCCAGCATTTT.

This sequence joins TRBV7-2 and TRBJ2-4; 8 positions match TRBD1. Gene TRBJ2-5 matches the end of the DNA better, so the J call may be wrong. CDR3 length: 14 residues. Germline V lookup: CDR1 SGHTA, CDR2 FQGNSA. CDR3 sequence (DNA): TGTGCCAGCAGCCTCTACAGGGGGGCCGAGACCCAGTACTTC. Protein sequence: CASSLYRGAETQYF.

This clonotype was picked up many times. The rearrangement joins TRBV12-3 or TRBV12-4 to TRBJ1-5; D unresolved. This CDR3 spans 13 amino acids. Trimming shortened V by 2 bases and J by 4 bases, and 6 bases separated the two germline ends. The CDR3, as DNA: TGTGCCAGCAGTTTAAGAGTTAATCAGCCCCAGCATTTT. This encodes CASSLRVNQPQHF.

In its sample, this clonotype was seen a few times. One junction end does not reproduce the germline sequence, and a read error may be involved. V is TRBV29-1 and J is TRBJ2-3, with TRBD1 as a possible D gene (6 bases). This CDR3 is 13 amino acids long. Germline V gene sequence: CDR1 SQVTM, CDR2 ANQGSEA. The CDR3 sequence: CGVDGQLLDTQYF. CDR3 nucleotide sequence: TGCGGCGTTGACGGACAGCTTCTGGATACGCAGTATTTT.

This clonotype was counted only a few times. CDR3 loop: CASSQGGAQFF. DNA of the CDR3: TGTGCCAGCAGCCAGGGGGGGGCGCAGTTCTTC. The chain joins TRBV4-2 to TRBJ2-1, with D tentatively TRBD2 (7 bases). CDR1 is LGHNA, CDR2 YNFKEQ, per germline. The CDR3 runs to 11 residues. Trimming left V 3 bases short and J 12 bases short, with 9 bases between.

This clonotype was picked up many times. This chain connects TRBV7-9 to TRBJ2-7, with 8 bases lining up with TRBD1. The V gene's germline CDR1 is SEHNR and CDR2 FQNEAQ (reference sequence). V trimming: 3 bases; J trimming: 2 bases; junction bases outside the gene matches: 12. This CDR3 is built from 17 residues. The DNA for the CDR3 is TGTGCCAGCAGCTTTGGGGCCGCAGGGGGCTTCCCCTACGAGCAGTACTTC. As protein: CASSFGAAGGFPYEQYF.

The count of this clonotype is one. V is TRBV7-2 and J is TRBJ2-7, with D possibly matching TRBD2 (6 bases). From germline, CDR1 is SGHTA and CDR2 FQGNSA. The CDR3 length is 15 residues. Trimming left V 4 bases short and J 4 bases short, with 17 bases between. This chain's CDR3 is CASSSTGGVGYEQYF. Written as DNA, the CDR3 is TGTGCCAGCAGCTCCACCGGCGGGGTTGGGTACGAGCAGTACTTC.

In its sample, this clonotype was seen a few times. This chain links TRBV4-3 with TRBJ1-6; 8 bases line up with TRBD1. Unmatched junction bases numbered 5, after V lost 1 base and J lost 9 bases. Germline CDR1 LGHNA, CDR2 YSLEER. This CDR3 is 15 amino acids long. The CDR3, as DNA: TGCGCCAGCAGCCAAGGGACAGGGATAGTTTCACCCCTCCACTTT. Protein: CASSQGTGIVSPLHF.

This clonotype came up many times. This rearrangement joins TRBV15 to TRBJ2-5, with a tentative D call TRBD2 (5 bases). Germline assignment: CDR1 LNHNV and CDR2 YYDKDF (reference sequence). This CDR3 is 15 amino acids long. V was pared by 4 bases and J by 2 bases, with 14 bases between. This CDR3 is CATSNRGIGQETQYF. The CDR3 region has the DNA TGTGCCACCAGCAATCGGGGAATTGGGCAAGAGACCCAGTACTTC.

The J gene is TRBJ1-2, the V gene TRBV28, with TRBD1 identical over 9 bases. This CDR3 is 14 amino acids long. CDR1 is MDHEN and CDR2 is SYDVKM in the germline V gene. The V gene end was trimmed by 7 bases and the J gene end by 2 bases; junction bases not matched to a gene: 5. The DNA of the CDR3 is TGTGCCAGCATCTTACAGGGGGCGAACTATGGCTACACCTTC. It specifies CASILQGANYGYTF.

In this sample, this clonotype turned up once. The junction does not match germline at one end; this may be a read error. The V and J genes are TRBV5-4 and TRBJ2-5; D remains ambiguous. Germline CDR1 reads SGHNT; CDR2 reads YYREEE (reference sequence). The CDR3 runs to 14 residues. This chain's CDR3 is CASSLRVAQETQHF. The CDR3 bases are TGTGCCAGCAGCTTGCGTGTAGCCCAAGAGACCCAGCACTTC.

A remark on this clonotype: One end of the junction fails to match germline, which may point to a read error. The CDR3 is CSVRLAGYQETQDF. Written as DNA, the CDR3 is TGCAGCGTCCGACTAGCGGGCTACCAAGAGACCCAGGACTTC. The rearrangement links TRBV29-1 to TRBJ2-4; 10 bases are a match to TRBD2. Germline CDR1 SQVTM, CDR2 ANQGSEA. The CDR3 has 14 amino acids.

Ten or more counts support this clonotype. The V and J genes are TRBV5-5 and TRBJ2-7; possibly TRBD2 for D (6 bases). Trimming stripped 3 bases from V and 1 base from J, with 8 bases between. The length of the CDR3 is 13 residues. Germline values: CDR1 SGHKS, CDR2 YYEKEE (reference sequence). The CDR3 region is CASSWGDSYEQYF. CDR3 coding DNA: TGTGCCAGCAGCTGGGGGGATTCCTACGAGCAGTACTTC.

This sequence joins TRBV5-1 and TRBJ2-3; TRBD2 aligns across 9 bases. CDR3 length equals 15 residues. From germline, CDR1 is SGHRS and CDR2 YFSETQ. The J segment lost 4 bases and the V segment lost 3 bases, leaving 6 bases of the junction unmatched. CDR3: CASSSGGRVADTQYF. The CDR3 DNA reads as TGCGCCAGCAGCTCGGGCGGGAGGGTTGCAGATACGCAGTATTTT.

As concerns this clonotype: A junction boundary mismatches the germline segment, possibly from a read error. The rearrangement joins TRBV12-3 or TRBV12-4 to TRBJ1-2, with D uncertain. The CDR3 runs to 13 residues. The CDR3 is CASSFLVGNGYTF. The DNA of the CDR3 is TGCGCCAGCAGCTTCTTGGTAGGGAATGGCTACACCTTC.

V and J are TRBV7-2 and TRBJ1-2; tentatively, D is TRBD1 (5 bases). The V end lost 4 bases, the J end lost 5 bases, and 17 bases lay between the germline ends. The CDR3 has 15 residues. Germline assignment: CDR1 SGHTA and CDR2 FQGNSA. CDR3 sequence (DNA): TGTGCCAGCAGCTCAAACAGGATTACTTCTTATGGCTACACCTTC. This encodes CASSSNRITSYGYTF.

This rearrangement joins TRBV6-2 or TRBV6-3 to TRBJ1-5; no definite D call. This CDR3 is built from 14 residues. Germline lookup yields CDR1 MNHEY and CDR2 SVGEGT. Trimming took off 8 bases at V and 2 bases at J, with 13 bases between the two ends. Here the CDR3 reads CASPKRKGNQPQHF. The CDR3, as DNA: TGTGCCAGCCCGAAGCGGAAGGGCAATCAGCCCCAGCATTTT.

V is TRBV15 and J is TRBJ1-4; the match to TRBD1 covers 8 bases. Losses at the gene ends were 8 bases for V and 2 bases for J; bases not matched to a gene: 16. CDR1 is LNHNV and CDR2 is YYDKDF in the germline V gene (reference sequence). The CDR3 runs 18 residues. This chain's CDR3 is CATLPSGGGAGTNEKLFF. The DNA of the CDR3 is TGTGCCACCCTTCCTTCAGGGGGCGGCGCGGGGACTAATGAAAAACTGTTTTTT.

This clonotype was found a few times. The genes are TRBV7-8 and TRBJ2-3, with 7 positions matching TRBD2. Germline values: CDR1 SGHVS, CDR2 FQNEAQ. This CDR3 contains 15 residues. V lost 3 bases, J lost 2 bases, and 5 bases stayed unmatched. Here the CDR3 reads CASSLVSGSTDTQYF. The CDR3 DNA is TGTGCCAGCAGCTTGGTTAGCGGGTCCACAGATACGCAGTATTTT.